The T cell receptor beta chain under discussion was sequenced for a study of blood T cell repertoires in COVID-19. Participants had their cohort set by participant-reported clinical history. Clones were read by immunoSEQ multiplex PCR, and TCRdb kept only the in-frame ones, dropping some. This sample has around 130,000 clones; roughly 80% occur once, and the top ten carry 2% to 3%. The CDR3 spans 13 residues. Germline loops: CDR1 GTSNPN, CDR2 SVGIG (reference sequence). V shed 7 bases and J 4 bases; nucleotides not matched to a gene: 5. The chain combines TRBV30 with TRBJ2-2; 8 nucleotides align to TRBD1. The sequence came from a man aged 40-50 years with acute COVID-19. Sequencing used PBMCs or T cells enriched from blood (not recorded which). The CDR3 DNA sequence: TGTGCCTCGGACAGGGTCCCCACCGGGGAGCTGTTTTTT. Amino acids: CASDRVPTGELFF.